The clone carrying this TCR beta chain is deemed medium-sized. This sample is drawn from a study of T cells after yellow fever vaccination. Study as a whole: Researchers used SMART-Seq v4 Ultra Low Input to prepare fractions that had low cell numbers.

Whole-study results and caveats: The study found a weaker secondary response that peaked faster, day 5 versus 15. In sorted memory subsets at day 0, almost all vaccine-responding clonotypes were below detection. Booster samples showed a return of most primary-vaccination clones (under 98% CD4, 88% CD8).

The CDR3 is 16 residues long. Trimming cost V 5 bases and J 0 bases; bases outside gene matches: 4. Germline CDR1 and CDR2: MNHEY and SVGAGI. TCRdb re-analysed the 5' RACE reads in MiXCR, keeping a single row per CDR3 protein. Of roughly 32,000 distinct CDR3 sequences in the sample, over 9.5% were seen once. Sequenced material: PBMCs, either bulk or a sorted T-cell subset (CD4+, CD8+, memory, or dextramer-sorted; not recorded which), taken less than 18 days after the first yellow fever vaccination. J is TRBJ2-2 and V is TRBV6-5; 9 bases are a match to TRBD1. This TCR was sampled from a man aged 18 to 30 who received the YFV17D yellow fever vaccine. The CDR3 bases are TGTGCCAGCAGTCGCGACAGGGGGACGAACACCGGGGAGCTGTTTTTT. Encoded protein: CASSRDRGTNTGELFF.